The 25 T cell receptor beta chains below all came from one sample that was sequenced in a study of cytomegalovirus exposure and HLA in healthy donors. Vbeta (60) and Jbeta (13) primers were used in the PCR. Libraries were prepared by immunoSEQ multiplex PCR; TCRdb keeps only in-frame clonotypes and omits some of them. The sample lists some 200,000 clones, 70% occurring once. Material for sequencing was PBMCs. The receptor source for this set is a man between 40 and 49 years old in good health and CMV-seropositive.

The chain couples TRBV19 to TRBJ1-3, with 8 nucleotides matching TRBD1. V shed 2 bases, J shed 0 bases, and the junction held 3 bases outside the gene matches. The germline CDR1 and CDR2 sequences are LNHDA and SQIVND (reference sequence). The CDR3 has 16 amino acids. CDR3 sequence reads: CASSILGTGSGNTIYF. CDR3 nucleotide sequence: TGTGCCAGTAGTATACTCGGGACAGGCTCTGGAAACACCATATATTTT.

This chain's CDR3 is CASSLGARGLQETQYF. CDR3 bases: TGTGCCAGCAGTTTGGGGGCCAGGGGGCTTCAAGAGACCCAGTACTTC. The chain employs TRBV28 and TRBJ2-5; 8 bases map to TRBD1. Germline CDR1 and CDR2: MDHEN and SYDVKM. This CDR3 contains 16 residues. V shed 3 bases and J 2 bases; nucleotides not matched to a gene: 8.

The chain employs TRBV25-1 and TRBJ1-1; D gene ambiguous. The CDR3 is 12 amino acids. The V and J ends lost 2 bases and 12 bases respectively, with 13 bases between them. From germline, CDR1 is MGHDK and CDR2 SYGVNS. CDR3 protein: CASSETGVTSFF. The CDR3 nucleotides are TGTGCCAGCAGTGAAACCGGGGTTACGTCTTTCTTT.

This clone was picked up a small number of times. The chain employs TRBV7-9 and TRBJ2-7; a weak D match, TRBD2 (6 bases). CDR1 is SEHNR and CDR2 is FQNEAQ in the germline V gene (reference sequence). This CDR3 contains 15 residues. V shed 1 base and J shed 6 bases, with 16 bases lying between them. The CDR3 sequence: CASSLVSLLGGEQYF. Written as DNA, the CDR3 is TGTGCCAGCAGCTTAGTTTCACTCCTGGGGGGCGAGCAGTACTTC.

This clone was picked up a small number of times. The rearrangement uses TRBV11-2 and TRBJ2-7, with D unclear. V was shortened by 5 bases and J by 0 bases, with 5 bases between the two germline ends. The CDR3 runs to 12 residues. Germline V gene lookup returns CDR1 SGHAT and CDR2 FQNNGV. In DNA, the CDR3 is TGTGCCAGCAGCCCGAGCTCCTACGAGCAGTACTTC. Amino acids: CASSPSSYEQYF.

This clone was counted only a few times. This chain's CDR3 is CASSTPGGAREKLFF. CDR3 nucleotide sequence: TGTGCCAGCAGTACACCAGGGGGCGCACGGGAAAAACTGTTTTTT. This rearrangement joins TRBV28 to TRBJ1-4, with 8 bases matching TRBD1. CDR1 is MDHEN and CDR2 is SYDVKM in the germline V gene. The V and J ends lost 5 bases and 8 bases, in that order; junction bases with no gene match: 10. The CDR3 has 15 amino acids.

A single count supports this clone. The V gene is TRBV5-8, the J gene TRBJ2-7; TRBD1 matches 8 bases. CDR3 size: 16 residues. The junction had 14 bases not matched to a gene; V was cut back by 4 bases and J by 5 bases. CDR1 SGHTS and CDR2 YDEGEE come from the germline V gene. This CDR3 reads CASSPGTGWFSNEQYF. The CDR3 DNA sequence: TGTGCCAGCAGCCCAGGGACAGGATGGTTTTCTAACGAGCAGTACTTC.

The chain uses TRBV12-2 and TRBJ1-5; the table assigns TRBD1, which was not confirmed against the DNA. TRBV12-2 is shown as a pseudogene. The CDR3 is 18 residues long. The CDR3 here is CASRGPGQRAYSNQPQHF. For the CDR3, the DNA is TGTGCAAGTCGCGGGCCGGGACAGAGAGCATATAGCAATCAGCCCCAGCATTTT.

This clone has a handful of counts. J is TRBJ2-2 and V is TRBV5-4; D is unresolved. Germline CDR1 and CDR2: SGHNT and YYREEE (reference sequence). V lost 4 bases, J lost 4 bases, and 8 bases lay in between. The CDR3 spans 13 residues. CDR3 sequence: CASSVSLTGELFF. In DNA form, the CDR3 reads TGTGCCAGCAGCGTTAGCCTCACCGGGGAGCTGTTTTTT.

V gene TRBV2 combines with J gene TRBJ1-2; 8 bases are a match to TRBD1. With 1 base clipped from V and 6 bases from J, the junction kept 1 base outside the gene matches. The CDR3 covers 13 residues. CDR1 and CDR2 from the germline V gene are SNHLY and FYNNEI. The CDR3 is CASSEVTGDGYTF. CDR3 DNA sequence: TGTGCCAGCAGTGAAGTGACAGGGGATGGCTACACCTTC.

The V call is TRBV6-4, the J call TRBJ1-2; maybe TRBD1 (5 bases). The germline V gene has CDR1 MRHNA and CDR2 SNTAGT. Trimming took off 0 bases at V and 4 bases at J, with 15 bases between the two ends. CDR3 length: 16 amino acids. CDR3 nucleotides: TGTGCCAGCAGTGACTCAGAGTGGGGCAGGGTCTATGGCTACACCTTC. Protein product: CASSDSEWGRVYGYTF.

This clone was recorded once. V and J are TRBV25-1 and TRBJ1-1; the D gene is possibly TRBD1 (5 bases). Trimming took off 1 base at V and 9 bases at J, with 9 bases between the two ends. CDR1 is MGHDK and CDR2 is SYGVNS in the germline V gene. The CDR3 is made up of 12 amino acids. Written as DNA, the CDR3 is TGTGCCAGCAGTGAATTCGCAGGGAAAGCTTTCTTT. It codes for CASSEFAGKAFF.

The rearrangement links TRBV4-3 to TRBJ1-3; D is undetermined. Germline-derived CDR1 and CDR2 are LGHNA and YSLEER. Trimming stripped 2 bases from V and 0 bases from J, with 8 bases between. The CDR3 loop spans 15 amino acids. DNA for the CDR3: TGCGCCAGCAGCCAACAGGTTAGCTCTGGAAACACCATATATTTT. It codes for CASSQQVSSGNTIYF.

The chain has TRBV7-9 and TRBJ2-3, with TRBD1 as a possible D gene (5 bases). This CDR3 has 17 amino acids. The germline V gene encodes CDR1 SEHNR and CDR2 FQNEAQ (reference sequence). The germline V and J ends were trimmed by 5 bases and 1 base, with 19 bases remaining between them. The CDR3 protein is CASSRMTRTQGTDTQYF. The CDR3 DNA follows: TGTGCCAGCAGCCGGATGACTCGTACACAGGGCACAGATACGCAGTATTTT.

CDR3 amino acids: CASSDRLGEKLFF. DNA for the CDR3: TGTGCCAGCAGTGACAGGTTAGGCGAAAAACTGTTTTTT. V gene TRBV2 combines with J gene TRBJ1-4; D call uncertain. CDR1 is SNHLY, CDR2 FYNNEI, per germline. Between the trimmed V and J ends, which lost 3 bases and 8 bases, there was a span of 10 bases. The CDR3 loop spans 13 amino acids.

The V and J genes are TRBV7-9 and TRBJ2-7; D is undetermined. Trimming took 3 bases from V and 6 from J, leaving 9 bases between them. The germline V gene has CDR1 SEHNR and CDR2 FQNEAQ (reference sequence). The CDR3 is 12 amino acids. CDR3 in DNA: TGTGCCAGCAGCTTTGAGGTCGGCGAGCAGTACTTC. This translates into CASSFEVGEQYF.

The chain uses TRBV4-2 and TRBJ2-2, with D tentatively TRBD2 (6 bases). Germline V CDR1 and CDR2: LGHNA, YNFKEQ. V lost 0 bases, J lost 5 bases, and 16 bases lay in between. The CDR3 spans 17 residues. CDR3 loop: CASSQEGRGTLTGELFF. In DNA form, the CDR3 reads TGTGCCAGCAGCCAAGAAGGACGGGGGACGTTGACCGGGGAGCTGTTTTTT.

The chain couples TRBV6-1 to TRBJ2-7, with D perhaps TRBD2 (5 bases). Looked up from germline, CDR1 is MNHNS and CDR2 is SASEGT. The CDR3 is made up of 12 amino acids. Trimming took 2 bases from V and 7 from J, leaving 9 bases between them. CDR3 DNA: TGTGCCAGCAGTGAATATTCGGGGGAGCAGTACTTC. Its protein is CASSEYSGEQYF.

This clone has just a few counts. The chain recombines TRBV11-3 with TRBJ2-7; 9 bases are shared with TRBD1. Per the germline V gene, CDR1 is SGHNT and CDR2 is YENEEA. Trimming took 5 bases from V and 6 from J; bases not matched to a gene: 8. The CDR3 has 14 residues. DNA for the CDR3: TGTGCCAGCAGCCATACAGGGGGCAAGGGCGAGCAGTACTTC. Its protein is CASSHTGGKGEQYF.

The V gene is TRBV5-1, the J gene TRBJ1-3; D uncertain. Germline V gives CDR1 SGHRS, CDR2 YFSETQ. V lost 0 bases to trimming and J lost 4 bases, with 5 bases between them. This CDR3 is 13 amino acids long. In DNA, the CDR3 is TGCGCCAGCAGCTTGGGCCTAGGAAACACCATATATTTT. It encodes CASSLGLGNTIYF.

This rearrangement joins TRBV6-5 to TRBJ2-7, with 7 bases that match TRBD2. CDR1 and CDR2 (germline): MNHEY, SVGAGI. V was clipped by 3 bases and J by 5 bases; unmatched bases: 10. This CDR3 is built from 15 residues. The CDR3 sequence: CASSYVWTGGHEQYF. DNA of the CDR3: TGTGCCAGCAGTTATGTATGGACGGGGGGTCACGAGCAGTACTTC.

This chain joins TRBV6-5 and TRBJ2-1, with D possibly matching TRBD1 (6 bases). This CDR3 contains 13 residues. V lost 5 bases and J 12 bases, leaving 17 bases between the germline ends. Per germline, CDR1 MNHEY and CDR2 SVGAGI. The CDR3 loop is CASSDRQVRPQFF. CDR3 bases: TGTGCCAGCAGTGACCGACAGGTCAGGCCGCAGTTCTTC.

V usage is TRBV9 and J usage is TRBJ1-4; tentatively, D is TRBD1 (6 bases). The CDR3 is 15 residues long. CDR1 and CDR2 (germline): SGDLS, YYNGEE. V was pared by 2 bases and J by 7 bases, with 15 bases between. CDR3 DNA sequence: TGTGCCAGCAGCGTCCTGGGGGCGTTAGGTGAAAAACTGTTTTTT. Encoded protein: CASSVLGALGEKLFF. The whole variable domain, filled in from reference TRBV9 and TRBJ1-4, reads DSGVTQTPKHLITATGQRVTLRCSPRSGDLSVYWYQQSLDQGLQFLIQYYNGEERAKGNILERFSAQQFPDLHSELNLSSLELGDSALYFCASSVLGALGEKLFFGSGTQLSVL.

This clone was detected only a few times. The CDR3: CSARVGGGAFF. CDR3 in DNA: TGCAGTGCTAGAGTAGGTGGGGGGGCTTTCTTT. The rearrangement uses TRBV20-1 and TRBJ1-1, with D perhaps TRBD1 (5 bases). This CDR3 has 11 residues. V gave up 1 base and J gave up 11 bases, with 11 bases separating them. CDR1 is DFQATT, CDR2 SNEGSKA, per germline (reference sequence).

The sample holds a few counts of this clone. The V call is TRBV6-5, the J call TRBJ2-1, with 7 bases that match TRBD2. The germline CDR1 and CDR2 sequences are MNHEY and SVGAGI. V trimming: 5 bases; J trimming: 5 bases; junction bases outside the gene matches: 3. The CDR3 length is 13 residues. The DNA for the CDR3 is TGTGCCAGCAGTCCAGCGGGGCACAATGAGCAGTTCTTC. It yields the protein CASSPAGHNEQFF.